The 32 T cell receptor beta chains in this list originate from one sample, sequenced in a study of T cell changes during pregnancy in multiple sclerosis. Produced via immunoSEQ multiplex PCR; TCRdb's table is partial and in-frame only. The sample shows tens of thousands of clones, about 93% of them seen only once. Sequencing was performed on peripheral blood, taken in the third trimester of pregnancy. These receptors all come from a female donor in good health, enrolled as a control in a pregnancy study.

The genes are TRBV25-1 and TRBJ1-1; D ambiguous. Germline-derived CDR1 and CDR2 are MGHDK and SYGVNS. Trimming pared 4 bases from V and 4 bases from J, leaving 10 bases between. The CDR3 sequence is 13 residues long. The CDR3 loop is CASSVNSFTEAFF. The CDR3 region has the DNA TGTGCCAGCAGTGTAAACTCTTTCACTGAAGCTTTCTTT.

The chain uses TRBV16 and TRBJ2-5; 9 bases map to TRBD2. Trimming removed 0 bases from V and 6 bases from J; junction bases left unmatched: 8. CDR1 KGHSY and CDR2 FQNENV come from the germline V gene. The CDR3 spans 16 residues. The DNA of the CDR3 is TGTGCCAGCAGCCAATCAAAAGCGGGGGGATTGAAGACCCAGTACTTC. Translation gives CASSQSKAGGLKTQYF.

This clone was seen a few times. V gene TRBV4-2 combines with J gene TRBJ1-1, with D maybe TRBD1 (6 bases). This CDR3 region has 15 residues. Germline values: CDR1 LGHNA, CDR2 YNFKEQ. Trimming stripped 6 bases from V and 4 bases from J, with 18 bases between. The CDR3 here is CASRLIRDIGTEAFF. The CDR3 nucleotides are TGTGCCAGCAGACTCATCCGGGACATCGGCACTGAAGCTTTCTTT.

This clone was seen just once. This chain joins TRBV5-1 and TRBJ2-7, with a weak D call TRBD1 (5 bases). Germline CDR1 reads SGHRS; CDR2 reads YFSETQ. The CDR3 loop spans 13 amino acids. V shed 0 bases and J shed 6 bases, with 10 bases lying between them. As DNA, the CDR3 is TGCGCCAGCAGCTTGGTCGACAGTCTCGAGCAGTACTTC. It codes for CASSLVDSLEQYF. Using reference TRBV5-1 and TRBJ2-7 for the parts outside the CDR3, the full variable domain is KAGVTQTPRYLIKTRGQQVTLSCSPISGHRSVSWYQQTPGQGLQFLFEYFSETQRNKGNFPGRFSGRQFSNSRSEMNVSTLELGDSALYLCASSLVDSLEQYFGPGTRLTVT.

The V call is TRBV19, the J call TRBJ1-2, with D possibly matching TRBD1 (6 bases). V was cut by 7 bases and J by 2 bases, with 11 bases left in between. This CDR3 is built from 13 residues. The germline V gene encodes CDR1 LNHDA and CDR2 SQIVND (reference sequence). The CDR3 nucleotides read TGTGCCAGTACCTACACAGGGAACTATGGCTACACCTTC. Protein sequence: CASTYTGNYGYTF.

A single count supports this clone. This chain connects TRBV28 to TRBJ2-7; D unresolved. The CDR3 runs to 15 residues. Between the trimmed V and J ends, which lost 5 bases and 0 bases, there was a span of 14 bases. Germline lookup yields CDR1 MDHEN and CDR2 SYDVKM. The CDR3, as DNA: TGTGCCAGCAGTCGTCTAGAAGGAAGCTCCTACGAGCAGTACTTC. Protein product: CASSRLEGSSYEQYF.

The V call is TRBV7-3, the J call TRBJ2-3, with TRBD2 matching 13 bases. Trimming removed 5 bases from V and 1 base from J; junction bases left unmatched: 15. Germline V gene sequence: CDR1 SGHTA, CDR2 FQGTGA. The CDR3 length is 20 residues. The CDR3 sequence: CASSGGTSGEFIGGTDTQYF. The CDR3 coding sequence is TGTGCCAGCAGCGGCGGGACTAGCGGGGAGTTTATCGGGGGCACAGATACGCAGTATTTT.

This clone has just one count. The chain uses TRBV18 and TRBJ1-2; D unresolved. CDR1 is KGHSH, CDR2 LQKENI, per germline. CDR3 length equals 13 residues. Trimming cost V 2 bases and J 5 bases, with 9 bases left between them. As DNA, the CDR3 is TGTGCCAGCTCACCAGGCGGGGTTTATGGCTACACCTTC. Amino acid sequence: CASSPGGVYGYTF. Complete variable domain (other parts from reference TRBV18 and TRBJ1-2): NAGVMQNPRHLVRRRGQEARLRCSPMKGHSHVYWYRQLPEEGLKFMVYLQKENIIDESGMPKERFSAEFPKEGPSILRIQQVVRGDSAAYFCASSPGGVYGYTFGSGTRLTVV.

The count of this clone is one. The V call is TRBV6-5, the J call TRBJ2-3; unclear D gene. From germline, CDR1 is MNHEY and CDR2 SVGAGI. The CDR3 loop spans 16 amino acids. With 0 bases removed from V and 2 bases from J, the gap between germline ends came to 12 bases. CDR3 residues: CASSYSSTESTDTQYF. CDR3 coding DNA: TGTGCCAGCAGTTACTCGTCGACTGAATCCACAGATACGCAGTATTTT.

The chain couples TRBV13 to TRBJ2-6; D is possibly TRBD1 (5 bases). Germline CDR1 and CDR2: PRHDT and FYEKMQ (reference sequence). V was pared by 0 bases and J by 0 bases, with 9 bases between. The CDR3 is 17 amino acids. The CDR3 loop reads CASSLGLTVSGANVLTF. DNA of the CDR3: TGTGCCAGCAGCTTAGGGCTGACAGTCTCTGGGGCCAACGTCCTGACTTTC.

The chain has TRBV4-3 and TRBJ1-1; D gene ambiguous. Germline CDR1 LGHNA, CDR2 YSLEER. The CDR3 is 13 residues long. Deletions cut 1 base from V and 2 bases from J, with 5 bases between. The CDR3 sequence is CASSQVLNTEAFF. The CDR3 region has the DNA TGCGCCAGCAGCCAAGTCCTAAACACTGAAGCTTTCTTT.

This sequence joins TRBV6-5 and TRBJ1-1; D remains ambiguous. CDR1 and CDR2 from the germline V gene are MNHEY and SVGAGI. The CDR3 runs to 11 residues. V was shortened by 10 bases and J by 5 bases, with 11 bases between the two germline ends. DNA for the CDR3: TGTGCCACGCGGAGCCCGACTGAAGCTTTCTTT. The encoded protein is CATRSPTEAFF.

The CDR3, as DNA: TGTGCCAGCAGCCCCCGGACAGGGAGAGAGGGCACTGAAGCTTTCTTT. It translates to CASSPRTGREGTEAFF. The rearrangement links TRBV11-2 to TRBJ1-1; 8 bases are shared with TRBD1. The CDR3 loop spans 16 amino acids. Per germline, CDR1 SGHAT and CDR2 FQNNGV. V lost 5 bases, J lost 4 bases, and 12 bases stayed unmatched.

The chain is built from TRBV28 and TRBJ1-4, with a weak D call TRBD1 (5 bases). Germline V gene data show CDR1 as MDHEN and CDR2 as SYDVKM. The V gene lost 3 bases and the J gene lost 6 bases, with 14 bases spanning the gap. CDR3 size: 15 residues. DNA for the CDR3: TGTGCCAGCAGTTTGGGGGGAGGGGCGGATGAAAAACTGTTTTTT. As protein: CASSLGGGADEKLFF.

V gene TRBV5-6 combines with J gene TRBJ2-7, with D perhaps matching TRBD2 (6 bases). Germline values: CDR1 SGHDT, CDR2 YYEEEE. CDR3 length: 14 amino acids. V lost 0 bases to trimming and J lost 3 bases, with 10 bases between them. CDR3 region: CASSLGGALYEQYF. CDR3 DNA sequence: TGTGCCAGCAGCTTGGGCGGGGCCCTCTACGAGCAGTACTTC.

The DNA of the CDR3 is TGTGCCAGCAGTCCCACGACAGGGAGTCTCTATGGCTACACCTTC. Encoded protein: CASSPTTGSLYGYTF. J is TRBJ1-2 and V is TRBV27; TRBD1 matches 7 bases. This CDR3 has 15 amino acids. Looked up from germline, CDR1 is MNHEY and CDR2 is SMNVEV (reference sequence). After removal of 5 bases from V and 4 bases from J, the junction contained 10 bases not matched to a gene.

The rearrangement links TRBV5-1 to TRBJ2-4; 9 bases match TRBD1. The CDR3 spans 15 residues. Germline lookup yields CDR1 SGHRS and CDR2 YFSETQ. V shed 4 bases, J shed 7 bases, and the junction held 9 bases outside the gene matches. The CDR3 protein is CASSLSGTGLNIQYF. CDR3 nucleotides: TGCGCCAGCAGCCTATCCGGGACAGGGTTGAACATTCAGTACTTC.

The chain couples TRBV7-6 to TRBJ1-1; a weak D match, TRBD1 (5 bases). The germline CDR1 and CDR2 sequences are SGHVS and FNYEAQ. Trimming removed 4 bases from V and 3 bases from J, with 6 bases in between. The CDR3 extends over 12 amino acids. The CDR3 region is CASSSTDTEAFF. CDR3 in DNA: TGTGCCAGCAGCTCGACAGACACTGAAGCTTTCTTT.

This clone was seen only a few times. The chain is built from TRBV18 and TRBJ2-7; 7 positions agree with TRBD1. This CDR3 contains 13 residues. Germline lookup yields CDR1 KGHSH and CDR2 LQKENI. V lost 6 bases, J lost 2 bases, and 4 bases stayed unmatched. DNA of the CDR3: TGTGCCAGCTCCCGACAGGGTACCTACGAGCAGTACTTC. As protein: CASSRQGTYEQYF. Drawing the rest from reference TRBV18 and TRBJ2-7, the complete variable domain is NAGVMQNPRHLVRRRGQEARLRCSPMKGHSHVYWYRQLPEEGLKFMVYLQKENIIDESGMPKERFSAEFPKEGPSILRIQQVVRGDSAAYFCASSRQGTYEQYFGPGTRLTVT.

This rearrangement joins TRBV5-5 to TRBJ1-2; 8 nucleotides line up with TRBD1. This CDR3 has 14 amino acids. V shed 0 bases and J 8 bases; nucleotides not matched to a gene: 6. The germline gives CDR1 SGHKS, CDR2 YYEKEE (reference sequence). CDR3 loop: CASSLGTGSGGYTF. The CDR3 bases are TGTGCCAGCAGCTTGGGGACAGGGTCTGGCGGCTACACCTTC.

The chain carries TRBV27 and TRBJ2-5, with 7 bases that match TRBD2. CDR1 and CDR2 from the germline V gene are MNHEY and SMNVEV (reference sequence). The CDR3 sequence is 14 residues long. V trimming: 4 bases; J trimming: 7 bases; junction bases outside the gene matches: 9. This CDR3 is CASSSGGGARTQYF. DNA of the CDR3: TGTGCCAGCAGTTCCGGCGGGGGTGCAAGGACCCAGTACTTC.

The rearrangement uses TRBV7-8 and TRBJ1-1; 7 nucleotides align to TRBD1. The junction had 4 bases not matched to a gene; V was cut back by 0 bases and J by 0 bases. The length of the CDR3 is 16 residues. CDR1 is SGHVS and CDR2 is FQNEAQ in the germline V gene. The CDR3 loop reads CASSLASGQMNTEAFF. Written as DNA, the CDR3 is TGTGCCAGCAGCTTAGCGTCGGGACAGATGAACACTGAAGCTTTCTTT.

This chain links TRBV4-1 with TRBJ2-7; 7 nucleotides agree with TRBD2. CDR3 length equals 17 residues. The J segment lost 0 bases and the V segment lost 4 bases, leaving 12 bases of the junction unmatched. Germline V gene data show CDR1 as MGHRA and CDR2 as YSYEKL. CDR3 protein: CASSRPGGDPSSYEQYF. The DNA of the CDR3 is TGCGCCAGCAGCCGTCCTGGGGGGGACCCCAGCTCCTACGAGCAGTACTTC.

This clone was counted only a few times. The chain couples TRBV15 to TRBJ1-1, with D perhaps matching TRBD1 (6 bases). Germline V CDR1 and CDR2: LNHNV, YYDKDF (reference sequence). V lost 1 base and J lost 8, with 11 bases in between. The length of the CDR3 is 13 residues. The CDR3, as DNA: TGTGCCACCAGCAGAGGGGAACAGGGCGAAGCTTTCTTT. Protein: CATSRGEQGEAFF.

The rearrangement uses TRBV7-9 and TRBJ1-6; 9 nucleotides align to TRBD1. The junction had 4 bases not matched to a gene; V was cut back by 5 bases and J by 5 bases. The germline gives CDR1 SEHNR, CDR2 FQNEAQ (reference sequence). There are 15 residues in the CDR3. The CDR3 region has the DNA TGTGCCAGCAGCCCCGGGACAGGGAATAATTCACCCCTCCACTTT. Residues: CASSPGTGNNSPLHF.

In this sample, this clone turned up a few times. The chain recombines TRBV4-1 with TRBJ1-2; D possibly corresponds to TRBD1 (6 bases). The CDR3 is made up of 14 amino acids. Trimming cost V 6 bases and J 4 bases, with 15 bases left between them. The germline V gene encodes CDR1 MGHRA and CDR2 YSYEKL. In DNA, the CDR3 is TGCGCCAGCAGGTTCCAGGGGCGCGGCTATGGCTACACCTTC. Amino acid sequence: CASRFQGRGYGYTF.

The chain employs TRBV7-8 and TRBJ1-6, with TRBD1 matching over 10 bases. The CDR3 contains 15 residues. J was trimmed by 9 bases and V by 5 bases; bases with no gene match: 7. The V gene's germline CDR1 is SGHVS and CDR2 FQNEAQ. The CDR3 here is CASSREDRGISPLHF. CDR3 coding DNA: TGTGCCAGCAGCCGAGAGGACAGGGGGATTTCACCCCTCCACTTT.

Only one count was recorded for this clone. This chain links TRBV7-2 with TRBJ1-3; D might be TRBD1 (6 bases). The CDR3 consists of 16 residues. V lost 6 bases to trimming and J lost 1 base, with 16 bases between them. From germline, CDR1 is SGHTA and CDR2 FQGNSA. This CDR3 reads CASSTGPDQSGNTIYF. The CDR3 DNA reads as TGTGCCAGCAGTACAGGGCCGGATCAATCTGGAAACACCATATATTTT.

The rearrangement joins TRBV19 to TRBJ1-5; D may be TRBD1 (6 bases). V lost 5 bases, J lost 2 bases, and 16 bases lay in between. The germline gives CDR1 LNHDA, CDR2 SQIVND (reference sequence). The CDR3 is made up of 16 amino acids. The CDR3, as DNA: TGTGCCAGTAGTCCCGCGACAGGCGCGGGCAATCAGCCCCAGCATTTT. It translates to CASSPATGAGNQPQHF.

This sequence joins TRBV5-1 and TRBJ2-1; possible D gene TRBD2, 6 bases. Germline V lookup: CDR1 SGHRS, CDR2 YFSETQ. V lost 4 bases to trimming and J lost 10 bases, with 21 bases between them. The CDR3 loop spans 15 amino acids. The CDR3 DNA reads TGCGCCAGCAGCCCACAGGACCGGGAGAACGGGGAGCAGTTCTTC. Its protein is CASSPQDRENGEQFF.

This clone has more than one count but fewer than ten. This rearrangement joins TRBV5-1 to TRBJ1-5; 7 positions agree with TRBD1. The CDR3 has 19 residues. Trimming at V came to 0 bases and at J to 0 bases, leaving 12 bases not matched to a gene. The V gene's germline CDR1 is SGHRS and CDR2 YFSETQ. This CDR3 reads CASSLVPQGGRNSNQPQHF. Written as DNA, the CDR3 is TGCGCCAGCAGCTTGGTACCCCAGGGGGGAAGGAATAGCAATCAGCCCCAGCATTTT.

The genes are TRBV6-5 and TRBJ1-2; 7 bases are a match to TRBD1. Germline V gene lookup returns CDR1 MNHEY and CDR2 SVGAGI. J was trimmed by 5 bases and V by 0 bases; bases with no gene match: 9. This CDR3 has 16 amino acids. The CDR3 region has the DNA TGTGCCAGCAGTTACTCGAAGGGGGCCGGGGGATATGGCTACACCTTC. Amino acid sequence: CASSYSKGAGGYGYTF.